Described below is a single TCR beta chain sequence and its context. The data belong to a study of blood T cell repertoires in COVID-19. Study context: Whether acute or convalescent, the COVID-19 samples came from the United States, Italy and Spain. Sources were T cells, B-cell-depleted T cells, or PBMCs; the material itself was cDNA or gDNA.

Trimming took 5 bases from V and 1 from J; bases not matched to a gene: 6. CDR3 length: 16 residues. Germline V lookup: CDR1 MNHEY, CDR2 SMNVEV (reference sequence). As processed by the authors: Reference gene primers were amplified, and this amplification served to estimate nucleated cell counts. TCRdb's copy holds only in-frame clones and misses some; the assay was immunoSEQ multiplex PCR. V and J calls and clone size are copied from that table; D and trimming were computed from the DNA. This table has over 150,000 clones, just under 85% appearing once. The sequenced sample was peripheral blood. J is TRBJ2-4 and V is TRBV27, with 9 bases aligning to TRBD1. This TCR came from a woman of 80 years or more with COVID-19, enrolled during active disease. The CDR3 protein is CASSLRTGEAKNIQYF. The CDR3 DNA reads TGTGCCAGCAGTCTCCGGACAGGGGAGGCCAAAAACATTCAGTACTTC.